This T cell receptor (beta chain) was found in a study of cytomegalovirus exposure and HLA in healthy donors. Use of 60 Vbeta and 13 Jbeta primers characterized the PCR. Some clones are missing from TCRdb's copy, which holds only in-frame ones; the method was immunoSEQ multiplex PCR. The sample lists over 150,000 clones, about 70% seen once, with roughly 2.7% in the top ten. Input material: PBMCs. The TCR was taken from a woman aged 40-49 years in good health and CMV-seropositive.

The CDR3 spells CASSQDLVGAPLHF. CDR3 coding DNA: TGTGCCAGCAGCCAAGATTTAGTGGGAGCACCCCTCCACTTT. The chain combines TRBV4-2 with TRBJ1-6; D remains ambiguous. Between the trimmed V and J ends, which lost 0 bases and 11 bases, there was a span of 11 bases. Germline V lookup: CDR1 LGHNA, CDR2 YNFKEQ. The CDR3 is made up of 14 amino acids.